Listed below are T cell receptor beta chains from one sample, sequenced in a study of shared clonotypes between healthy human individuals. Here immunoSEQ multiplex PCR was the method, and the copy in TCRdb shows in-frame clones only, minus some. The profile shows over 400,000 clones, 70% to 85% of them singletons. Material for sequencing was PBMCs. Receptors were obtained from a woman between 35 and 50 years old in good health. Some clones in this sample may be carry-over from other donors' samples. The conserved cysteine and the conserved F or W are not part of the CDR3 here.

v_call,cdr3_aa
TRBV7-7,ASSPSAGSGGELF
TRBV5-1,ASSVGTVQETQY
TRBV4-3,ASSQGVSETDTQY
TRBV4-2,ASSHSSELRSYEQY
TRBV14,ASSQSSYTEAF
TRBV5-4,ASSFDRVAEAF
TRBV28,ASSTSWPDTQY
TRBV28,ASSFGYEQY
TRBV2,ASSEALGSTENEQF
TRBV6-1,ASSLGEGSQETQY
TRBV7-3,ASSLMAGLAFYNEQF
TRBV30,AWSVLGARTEAF
TRBV2,ASSEGGRATGELF
TRBV7-2,ASSPQQVIGEKLF
TRBV28,ASSLSAWRGYGGANVLT
TRBV10-2,ASSEYWDSYYEQY
TRBV6-5,ASSSGLGRNEQF
TRBV7-2,ASSLLRGDEQF
TRBV5-1,ADRTWSSYNEQF
TRBV9,ASSPRLGADNEQF
TRBV28,ASSQMPSGVLPYEQY
TRBV19,ASSIRGRGTGELF
TRBV5-1,ASSLDLAVGGEQY
TRBV6-4,ASSDNGGPTDTQY
TRBV21-1,ASSKEETGVPPVEKLF
TRBV19,ASSPGVNYGYT
TRBV5-1,ASSITTGNTEAF
TRBV2,ASSPQREVYNEQF
TRBV5-1,ASRPSGTNSYEQY
TRBV5-1,ASSSRDRDSPLH
TRBV27,ASSLYPPFGPYEQY
TRBV5-8,ASSLGWGEAF
TRBV11-1,ASSLRAGGTAGELF
TRBV5-4,ASSFLQGYGYT
TRBV30,AWSTGIGKTQY
TRBV6-1,ASKSSGGKETQY
TRBV10-3,AISSGTSGRFDEQF
TRBV5-1,ASSPYPGTDTQY
TRBV11-2,ASSPPGQGFLWEQY
TRBV27,ASGIGQRQTQY
TRBV7-2,ASSRQGADTQY
TRBV6-1,ASSEEVGAGANVLT
TRBV9,ASSEGTSHLYEQY
TRBV6-1,ASSDPGLAGNNEQF
TRBV5-1,ASSVQGEGNYGYT
TRBV28,ASNEGTGENQPQH
TRBV28,ASSPTAPVKGVTEAF
TRBV5-1,ASSLVPRGVTGELF
TRBV30,AWGRESSEAF
TRBV10-3,AISEGPTDTQY